These 29 T cell receptor beta chains were all obtained from the same sample, sequenced in a study of blood T cell repertoires in COVID-19 (dated by TCRdb to the early 2020s). The library was produced with the immunoSEQ multiplex PCR assay. TCRdb stores this immuneACCESS table with in-frame sequences only. Part of the clones is absent; in the studies checked, under half of the shortfall reflects unresolved V genes, and no reason is known for the rest. The sample profile shows about 380,000 clones; more than 85% of them were found once. The ten largest make up approximately 3% of the sample. Sequenced input: PBMCs or T cells enriched from blood (not recorded which). Every receptor here comes from a woman aged 30 to 39 who had recovered from COVID-19.

This chain connects TRBV7-3 to TRBJ2-7, with D tentatively TRBD2 (6 bases). V was cut by 4 bases and J by 9 bases, with 25 bases left in between. The CDR3 totals 16 residues. Germline-derived CDR1 and CDR2 are SGHTA and FQGTGA. The CDR3 nucleotides are TGTGCCAGCAGCTCCACACCCGACCCGGGACTGGGTGGGCAGTACTTC. Encoded protein: CASSSTPDPGLGGQYF. Looking up the rest from reference TRBV7-3 and TRBJ2-7 gives the full variable domain: GAGVSQTPSNKVTEKGKYVELRCDPISGHTALYWYRQSLGQGPEFLIYFQGTGAADDSGLPNDRFFAVRPEGSVSTLKIQRTERGDSAVYLCASSSTPDPGLGGQYFGPGTRLTVT.

The table lists this clone with a few counts. This rearrangement joins TRBV14 to TRBJ2-2; TRBD2 matches at 13 bases. The CDR3 contains 15 residues. With 2 bases clipped from V and 6 bases from J, the junction kept 0 bases outside the gene matches. Germline CDR1 SGHDN, CDR2 FVKESK. In DNA, the CDR3 is TGTGCCAGCAGCCAAACTAGCGGGAGGGCCGGGGAGCTGTTTTTT. Translated: CASSQTSGRAGELFF. Complete variable domain (other parts from reference TRBV14 and TRBJ2-2): EAGVTQFPSHSVIEKGQTVTLRCDPISGHDNLYWYRRVMGKEIKFLLHFVKESKQDESGMPNNRFLAERTGGTYSTLKVQPAELEDSGVYFCASSQTSGRAGELFFGEGSRLTVL.

The chain employs TRBV27 and TRBJ2-7, with 10 nucleotides matching TRBD2. Germline trimming cut 5 bases from V and 2 bases from J; bases unmatched to any gene: 12. The CDR3 is 17 residues long. Germline CDR1 is MNHEY and CDR2 is SMNVEV (reference sequence). CDR3 sequence: CASSPKGLAMGTYEQYF. CDR3 sequence (DNA): TGTGCCAGCAGTCCCAAGGGACTAGCGATGGGGACCTACGAGCAGTACTTC.

This clone occurred once. V gene TRBV27 combines with J gene TRBJ2-3; maybe TRBD1 (5 bases). This CDR3 has 14 amino acids. The V and J ends lost 4 bases and 3 bases respectively, with 11 bases between them. CDR1 and CDR2 from the germline V gene are MNHEY and SMNVEV (reference sequence). The CDR3 reads CASSSRVWTDTQYF. Here the CDR3 DNA reads TGTGCCAGCAGTTCCAGGGTTTGGACAGATACGCAGTATTTT.

This clone was found once. CDR3 nucleotide sequence: TGTGCCAGCACATTAGCGGGACGAACAGATACGCAGTATTTT. It is translated as CASTLAGRTDTQYF. This chain joins TRBV6-5 and TRBJ2-3; TRBD2 matches at 8 bases. Germline V lookup: CDR1 MNHEY, CDR2 SVGAGI. Unmatched junction bases numbered 6, after V lost 7 bases and J lost 3 bases. The CDR3 totals 14 residues.

The genes are TRBV7-9 and TRBJ1-5, with a tentative D call TRBD1 (5 bases). Trimming took 3 bases from V and 12 from J, leaving 18 bases between them. CDR3 size: 14 residues. Germline loops: CDR1 SEHNR, CDR2 FQNEAQ (reference sequence). The CDR3 reads CASSFDGVGQNQHF. The CDR3 DNA reads as TGTGCCAGCAGCTTCGATGGGGTGGGGCAGAACCAGCATTTT.

The genes are TRBV28 and TRBJ1-5; perhaps TRBD1 as D (5 bases). The CDR3 length is 15 residues. V was shortened by 7 bases and J by 3 bases, with 16 bases between the two germline ends. The germline gives CDR1 MDHEN, CDR2 SYDVKM. The CDR3 is CASNPLGGVNQPQHF. The CDR3 coding sequence is TGTGCCAGCAACCCCCTCGGAGGGGTCAATCAGCCCCAGCATTTT.

The chain has TRBV5-1 and TRBJ2-3; 7 bases line up with TRBD1. The CDR3 has 15 amino acids. V lost 0 bases, J lost 5 bases, and 6 bases stayed unmatched. The germline CDR1 and CDR2 sequences are SGHRS and YFSETQ. The CDR3 DNA reads as TGCGCCAGCAGCTTGGTTTCAGGGGGAATAGATACGCAGTATTTT. This codes for CASSLVSGGIDTQYF.

The gene calls are TRBV7-6 and TRBJ2-1; D is ambiguous. CDR1 is SGHVS, CDR2 FNYEAQ, per germline. The CDR3 consists of 15 residues. Between the trimmed V and J ends, which lost 1 base and 2 bases, there was a span of 9 bases. The CDR3 DNA sequence: TGTGCCAGCAGCTTAGGAAGCTCGCCCTACAATGAGCAGTTCTTC. This codes for CASSLGSSPYNEQFF. The full variable domain, rest sourced from reference TRBV7-6 and TRBJ2-1, is GAGVSQSPRYKVTKRGQDVALRCDPISGHVSLYWYRQALGQGPEFLTYFNYEAQQDKSGLPNDRFSAERPEGSISTLTIQRTEQRDSAMYRCASSLGSSPYNEQFFGPGTRLTVL.

The rearrangement uses TRBV25-1 and TRBJ1-2, with 11 positions matching TRBD1. The V gene's germline CDR1 is MGHDK and CDR2 SYGVNS. Trimming took 5 bases from V and 8 from J; bases not matched to a gene: 7. The CDR3 has 14 amino acids. The CDR3: CASSHMDRGRGYTF. CDR3 DNA sequence: TGTGCCAGCAGTCACATGGACAGGGGGCGCGGCTACACCTTC.

The V call is TRBV28, the J call TRBJ1-6; no definite D call. Germline CDR1 and CDR2: MDHEN and SYDVKM. The V end lost 4 bases, the J end lost 0 bases, and 10 bases lay between the germline ends. This CDR3 comprises 16 residues. The CDR3 spells CASSSPGVSYNSPLHF. The CDR3 DNA reads TGTGCCAGCAGTTCCCCCGGTGTCTCCTATAATTCACCCCTCCACTTT. The whole variable domain, filled in from reference TRBV28 and TRBJ1-6, reads DVKVTQSSRYLVKRTGEKVFLECVQDMDHENMFWYRQDPGLGLRLIYFSYDVKMKEKGDIPEGYSVSREKKERFSLILESASTNQTSMYLCASSSPGVSYNSPLHFGNGTRLTVT.

This chain connects TRBV19 to TRBJ2-3; 7 bases are a match to TRBD1. The J segment lost 4 bases and the V segment lost 3 bases, leaving 7 bases of the junction unmatched. CDR1 and CDR2 (germline): LNHDA, SQIVND (reference sequence). The CDR3 consists of 15 residues. DNA for the CDR3: TGTGCCAGTAGTATCGGACAGGCCCTCGCAGATACGCAGTATTTT. Protein sequence: CASSIGQALADTQYF.

The rearrangement joins TRBV28 to TRBJ1-5; TRBD1 agrees at 8 bases. V shed 6 bases and J 9 bases; nucleotides not matched to a gene: 7. This CDR3 has 13 residues. The germline gives CDR1 MDHEN, CDR2 SYDVKM. The CDR3 is CASRQQGVVPQHF. CDR3 DNA: TGTGCCAGCAGACAACAGGGGGTGGTGCCCCAGCATTTT.

The V gene is TRBV2, the J gene TRBJ1-5, with D possibly matching TRBD1 (6 bases). The V gene's germline CDR1 is SNHLY and CDR2 FYNNEI. There are 14 residues in the CDR3. V lost 7 bases to trimming and J lost 4 bases, with 14 bases between them. The CDR3 loop is CASTPTGRNQPQHF. As DNA, the CDR3 is TGTGCCAGCACCCCGACAGGACGAAATCAGCCCCAGCATTTT.

This clone was seen more than once but under ten times. The genes are TRBV30 and TRBJ1-5, with 7 bases identical to TRBD1. The J segment lost 3 bases and the V segment lost 2 bases, leaving 4 bases of the junction unmatched. The germline V gene has CDR1 GTSNPN and CDR2 SVGIG (reference sequence). This CDR3 comprises 14 residues. For the CDR3, the DNA is TGTGCCTGGAGTCAGGGACAGATCAATCAGCCCCAGCATTTT. Protein product: CAWSQGQINQPQHF.

The rearrangement uses TRBV13 and TRBJ2-4, with 7 bases matching TRBD1. This CDR3 has 16 residues. J was trimmed by 1 base and V by 5 bases; bases with no gene match: 8. Germline V gene sequence: CDR1 PRHDT, CDR2 FYEKMQ (reference sequence). This CDR3 is CASSPTGSTAKNIQYF. The CDR3 coding sequence is TGTGCCAGCAGCCCGACAGGGAGTACGGCCAAAAACATTCAGTACTTC.

V gene TRBV27 combines with J gene TRBJ2-5; D is unclear. Trimming shortened V by 5 bases and J by 6 bases, and 16 bases separated the two germline ends. The length of the CDR3 is 14 residues. Germline V lookup: CDR1 MNHEY, CDR2 SMNVEV (reference sequence). The CDR3 sequence: CASSAVTVLKTQYF. The CDR3 DNA follows: TGTGCCAGCAGTGCCGTAACAGTTCTAAAGACCCAGTACTTC.

The rearrangement joins TRBV6-4 to TRBJ2-1; TRBD1 matches at 11 bases. From germline, CDR1 is MRHNA and CDR2 SNTAGT. Trimming cost V 4 bases and J 7 bases; bases outside gene matches: 6. The CDR3 contains 15 residues. The CDR3 nucleotides are TGTGCCAGCAGTGTCTGGGACAGGGGGGTAAATGAGCAGTTCTTC. It yields the protein CASSVWDRGVNEQFF.

The chain couples TRBV29-1 to TRBJ1-2; TRBD1 agrees at 7 bases. Germline V gene sequence: CDR1 SQVTM, CDR2 ANQGSEA. The CDR3 runs 11 residues. V shed 7 bases and J 8 bases; nucleotides not matched to a gene: 7. CDR3 in amino acids: CSAGTARGYTF. The DNA of the CDR3 is TGCAGCGCCGGGACAGCAAGGGGCTACACCTTC.

The chain uses TRBV3-1 (or the pseudogene TRBV3-2) and TRBJ2-7; 8 nucleotides line up with TRBD2. The germline V gene encodes CDR1 LGHDT and CDR2 YNNKEL (reference sequence). The V segment lost 0 bases and the J segment 3 bases; nucleotides outside the gene matches: 4. The CDR3 loop spans 15 amino acids. This CDR3 is CASSQEAAGGYEQYF. The CDR3 nucleotides read TGTGCCAGCAGCCAAGAGGCGGCGGGAGGCTACGAGCAGTACTTC.

V is TRBV5-8 and J is TRBJ1-1; tentative D call: TRBD1 (6 bases). There are 14 residues in the CDR3. Germline V lookup: CDR1 SGHTS, CDR2 YDEGEE. Trimming left V 2 bases short and J 1 base short, with 9 bases between. The CDR3 protein is CASSLIGGNTEAFF. As DNA, the CDR3 is TGTGCCAGCAGCTTAATAGGGGGGAACACTGAAGCTTTCTTT. The full variable domain, with the rest looked up from reference TRBV5-8 and TRBJ1-1, is EAGVTQSPTHLIKTRGQQATLRCSPISGHTSVYWYQQALGLGLQFLLWYDEGEERNRGNFPPRFSGRQFPNYSSELNVNALELEDSALYLCASSLIGGNTEAFFGQGTRLTVV.

CDR3 nucleotide sequence: TGTGCCAGCAGCGCCCGCACCCAACTAGCGGGAGGGCCGTACAATGAGCAGTTCTTC. It is translated as CASSARTQLAGGPYNEQFF. This sequence joins TRBV21-1 and TRBJ2-1; no DNA check was done on the table's D call, TRBD2. TRBV21-1 is listed as a pseudogene. The CDR3 runs 19 residues.

The V and J genes are TRBV7-8 and TRBJ2-1; the D gene is possibly TRBD2 (5 bases). The CDR3 spans 14 residues. Trimming cost V 5 bases and J 7 bases, with 15 bases left between them. Germline lookup yields CDR1 SGHVS and CDR2 FQNEAQ. The CDR3 is CASSPLLAINEQFF. CDR3 DNA: TGTGCCAGCAGCCCTTTGCTAGCAATTAATGAGCAGTTCTTC.

V usage is TRBV10-2 and J usage is TRBJ2-1, with TRBD2 matching over 10 bases. The V gene's germline CDR1 is WSHSY and CDR2 SAAADI. The trim removed 4 bases at V and 2 bases at J, leaving 2 bases unmatched. The CDR3 runs to 15 residues. This CDR3 reads CASSGTSGTYNEQFF. Written as DNA, the CDR3 is TGCGCCAGCAGTGGGACTAGCGGTACCTACAATGAGCAGTTCTTC.

The DNA of the CDR3 is TGTGCCAGCAGCCAAGATTACAGGGTCGAATATGGCTACACCTTC. Translating it yields CASSQDYRVEYGYTF. The chain uses TRBV3-1 (or the pseudogene TRBV3-2) and TRBJ1-2; a weak D match, TRBD1 (6 bases). The V and J ends lost 0 bases and 5 bases respectively, with 13 bases between them. CDR1 is LGHDT, CDR2 YNNKEL, per germline (reference sequence). This CDR3 contains 15 residues.

The V gene is TRBV7-6, the J gene TRBJ2-1; 7 nucleotides agree with TRBD2. Germline V lookup: CDR1 SGHVS, CDR2 FNYEAQ. CDR3 length equals 13 residues. V was pared by 1 base and J by 8 bases, with 2 bases of the junction left unmatched. The CDR3 protein is CASSLGEGYEQFF. The CDR3 nucleotides are TGTGCCAGCAGCTTAGGGGAGGGCTATGAGCAGTTCTTC.

The chain employs TRBV28 and TRBJ2-7; 10 bases align to TRBD2. The CDR3 has 16 residues. Germline-derived CDR1 and CDR2 are MDHEN and SYDVKM. Trimming at V came to 4 bases and at J to 6 bases, leaving 12 bases not matched to a gene. The CDR3 protein is CASSSWTSGVRVEQYF. CDR3 sequence (DNA): TGTGCCAGCAGTTCCTGGACTAGCGGTGTTAGGGTCGAGCAGTACTTC.

This sequence joins TRBV12-3 or TRBV12-4 and TRBJ1-4; D is unclear. The CDR3 runs 13 residues. V lost 4 bases and J 0 bases, leaving 3 bases between the germline ends. CDR3 sequence reads: CASSSSTNEKLFF. The CDR3, as DNA: TGTGCCAGCAGTTCCTCAACTAATGAAAAACTGTTTTTT.

The chain employs TRBV10-2 and TRBJ1-2; D unclear. Per the germline V gene, CDR1 is WSHSY and CDR2 is SAAADI. This CDR3 has 14 amino acids. Trimming left V 3 bases short and J 2 bases short, with 10 bases between. CDR3: CASSEARVNYGYTF. DNA for the CDR3: TGCGCCAGCAGTGAAGCACGGGTCAACTATGGCTACACCTTC.